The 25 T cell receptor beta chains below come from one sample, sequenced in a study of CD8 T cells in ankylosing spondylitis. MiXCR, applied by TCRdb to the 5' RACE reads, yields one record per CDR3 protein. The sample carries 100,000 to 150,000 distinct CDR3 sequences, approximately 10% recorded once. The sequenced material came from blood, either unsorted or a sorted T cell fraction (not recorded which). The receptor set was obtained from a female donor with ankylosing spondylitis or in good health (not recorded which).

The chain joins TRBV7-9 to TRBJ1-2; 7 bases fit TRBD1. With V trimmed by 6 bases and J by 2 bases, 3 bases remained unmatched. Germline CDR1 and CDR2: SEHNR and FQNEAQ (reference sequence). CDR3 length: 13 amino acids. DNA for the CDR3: TGTGCCAGCAGGTCGACAGGGAACTATGGCTACACCTTC. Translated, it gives CASRSTGNYGYTF.

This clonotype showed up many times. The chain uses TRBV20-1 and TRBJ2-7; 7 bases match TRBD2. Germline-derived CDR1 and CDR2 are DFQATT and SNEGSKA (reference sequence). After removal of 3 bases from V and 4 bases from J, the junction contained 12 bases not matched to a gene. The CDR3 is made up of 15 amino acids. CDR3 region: CSASDALAASYEQYF. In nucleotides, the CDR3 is TGCAGTGCTAGTGATGCGCTAGCGGCCTCTTACGAGCAGTACTTC.

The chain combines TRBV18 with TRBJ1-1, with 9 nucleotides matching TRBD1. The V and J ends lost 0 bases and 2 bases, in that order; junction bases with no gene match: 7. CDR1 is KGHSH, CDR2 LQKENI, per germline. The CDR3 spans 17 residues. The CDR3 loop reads CASSPPIGDRVNTEAFF. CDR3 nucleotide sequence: TGTGCCAGCTCACCACCGATTGGGGACAGGGTTAACACTGAAGCTTTCTTT.

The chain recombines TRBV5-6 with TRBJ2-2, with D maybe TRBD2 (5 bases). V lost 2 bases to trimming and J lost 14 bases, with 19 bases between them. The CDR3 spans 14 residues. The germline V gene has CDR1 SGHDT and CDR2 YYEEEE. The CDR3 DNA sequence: TGTGCCAGCAGCTTCGGAGGTTTGGCCGAGGAACTGTTTTTT. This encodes CASSFGGLAEELFF.

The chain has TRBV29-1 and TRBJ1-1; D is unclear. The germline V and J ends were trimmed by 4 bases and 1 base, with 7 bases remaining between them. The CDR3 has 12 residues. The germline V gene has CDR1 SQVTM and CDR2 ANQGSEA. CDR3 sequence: CSVVRGNTEAFF. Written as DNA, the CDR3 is TGCAGCGTTGTACGGGGGAACACTGAAGCTTTCTTT.

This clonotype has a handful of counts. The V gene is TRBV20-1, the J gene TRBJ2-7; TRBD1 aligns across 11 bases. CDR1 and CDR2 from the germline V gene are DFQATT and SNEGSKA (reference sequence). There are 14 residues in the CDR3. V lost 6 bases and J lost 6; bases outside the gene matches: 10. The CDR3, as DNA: TGCAGTGCGCAAGGGACAGGGGGTCTAGTCGAGCAGTACTTC. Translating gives CSAQGTGGLVEQYF.

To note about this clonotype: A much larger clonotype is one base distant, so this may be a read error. The CDR3 is CTSSPYRAYNEQFF. In nucleotides, the CDR3 is TGTACCAGCAGTCCCTACAGGGCTTACAATGAGCAGTTCTTC. V usage is TRBV28 and J usage is TRBJ2-1; D perhaps matches TRBD1 (6 bases). The CDR3 is 14 amino acids. CDR1 and CDR2 from the germline V gene are MDHEN and SYDVKM.

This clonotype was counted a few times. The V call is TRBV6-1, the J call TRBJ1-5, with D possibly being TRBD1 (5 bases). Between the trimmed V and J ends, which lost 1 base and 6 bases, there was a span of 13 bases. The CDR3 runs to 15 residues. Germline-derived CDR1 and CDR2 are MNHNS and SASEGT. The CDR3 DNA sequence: TGTGCCAGCAGTGAAGGACTGGGGGGGGTTCAGCCCCAGCATTTT. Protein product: CASSEGLGGVQPQHF.

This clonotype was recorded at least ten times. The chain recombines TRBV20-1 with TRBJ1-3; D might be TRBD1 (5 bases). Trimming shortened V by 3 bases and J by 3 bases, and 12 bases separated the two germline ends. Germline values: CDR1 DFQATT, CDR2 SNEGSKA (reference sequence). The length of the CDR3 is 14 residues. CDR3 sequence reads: CSASARQRGNTIYF. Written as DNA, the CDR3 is TGCAGTGCTAGTGCCCGACAGCGTGGAAACACCATATATTTT.

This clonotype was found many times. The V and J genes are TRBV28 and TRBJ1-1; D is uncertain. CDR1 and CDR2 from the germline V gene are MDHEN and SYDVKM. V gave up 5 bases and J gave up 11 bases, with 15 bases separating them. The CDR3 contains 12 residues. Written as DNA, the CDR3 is TGTGCCAGCAGTCGATTCGAATCCGGGGCTTTCTTT. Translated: CASSRFESGAFF.

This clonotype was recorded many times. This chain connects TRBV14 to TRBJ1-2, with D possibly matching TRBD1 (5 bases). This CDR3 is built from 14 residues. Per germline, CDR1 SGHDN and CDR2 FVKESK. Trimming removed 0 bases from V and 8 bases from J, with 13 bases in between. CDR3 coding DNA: TGTGCCAGCAGCCAAGAAGGGGCGGTAGGCGGCTACACCTTC. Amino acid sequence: CASSQEGAVGGYTF.

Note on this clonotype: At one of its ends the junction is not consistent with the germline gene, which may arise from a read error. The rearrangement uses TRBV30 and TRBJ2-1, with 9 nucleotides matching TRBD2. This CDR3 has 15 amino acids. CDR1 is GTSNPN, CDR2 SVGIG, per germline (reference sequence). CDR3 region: CDWSVGLAGRNEQFF. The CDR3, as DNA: TGTGACTGGAGTGTAGGGCTAGCGGGAAGGAATGAGCAGTTCTTC. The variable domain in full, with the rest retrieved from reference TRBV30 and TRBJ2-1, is SQTIHQWPATLVQPVGSPLSLECTVEGTSNPNLYWYRQAAGRGLQLLFYSVGIGQISSEVPQNLSASRPQDRQFILSSKKLLLSDSGFYLCDWSVGLAGRNEQFFGPGTRLTVL.

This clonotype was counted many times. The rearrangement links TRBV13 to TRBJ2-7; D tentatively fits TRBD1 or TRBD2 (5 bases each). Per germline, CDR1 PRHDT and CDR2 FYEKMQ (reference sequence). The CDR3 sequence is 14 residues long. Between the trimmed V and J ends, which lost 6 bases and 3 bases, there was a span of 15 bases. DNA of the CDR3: TGTGCCAGCAGTTTCCGTGGGACGGACTACGAGCAGTACTTC. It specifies CASSFRGTDYEQYF.

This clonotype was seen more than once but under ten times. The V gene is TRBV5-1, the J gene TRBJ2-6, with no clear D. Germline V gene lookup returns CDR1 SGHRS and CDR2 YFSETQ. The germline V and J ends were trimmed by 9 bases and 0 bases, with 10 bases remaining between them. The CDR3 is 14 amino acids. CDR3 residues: CATTDGSGANVLTF. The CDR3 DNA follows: TGCGCCACCACGGACGGCTCTGGGGCCAACGTCCTGACTTTC. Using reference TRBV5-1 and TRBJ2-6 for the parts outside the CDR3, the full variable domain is KAGVTQTPRYLIKTRGQQVTLSCSPISGHRSVSWYQQTPGQGLQFLFEYFSETQRNKGNFPGRFSGRQFSNSRSEMNVSTLELGDSALYLCATTDGSGANVLTFGAGSRLTVL.

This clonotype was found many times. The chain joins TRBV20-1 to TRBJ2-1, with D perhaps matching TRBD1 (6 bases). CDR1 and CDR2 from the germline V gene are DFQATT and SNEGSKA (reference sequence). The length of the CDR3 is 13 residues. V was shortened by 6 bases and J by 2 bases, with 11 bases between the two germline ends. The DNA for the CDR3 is TGCAGTGCCCAGGGGTTTCCCTACAATGAGCAGTTCTTC. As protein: CSAQGFPYNEQFF.

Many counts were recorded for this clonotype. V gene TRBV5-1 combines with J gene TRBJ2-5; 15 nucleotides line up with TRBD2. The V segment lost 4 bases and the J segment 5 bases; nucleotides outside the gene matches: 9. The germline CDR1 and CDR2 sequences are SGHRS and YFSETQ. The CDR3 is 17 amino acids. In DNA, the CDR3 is TGCGCCAGCAGCCCCTCTTCGGGACTAGCGGGGGGTGAGACCCAGTACTTC. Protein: CASSPSSGLAGGETQYF.

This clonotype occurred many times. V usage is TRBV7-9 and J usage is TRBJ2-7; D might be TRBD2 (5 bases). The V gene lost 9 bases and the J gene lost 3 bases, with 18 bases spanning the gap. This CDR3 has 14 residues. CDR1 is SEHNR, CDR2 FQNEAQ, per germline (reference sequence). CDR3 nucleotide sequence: TGTGCCAGAAACATAGACTACAGTCACTACGAGCAGTACTTC. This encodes CARNIDYSHYEQYF. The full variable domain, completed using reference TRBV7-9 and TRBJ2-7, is DTGVSQNPRHKITKRGQNVTFRCDPISEHNRLYWYRQTLGQGPEFLTYFQNEAQLEKSRLLSDRFSAERPKGSFSTLEIQRTEQGDSAMYLCARNIDYSHYEQYFGPGTRLTVT.

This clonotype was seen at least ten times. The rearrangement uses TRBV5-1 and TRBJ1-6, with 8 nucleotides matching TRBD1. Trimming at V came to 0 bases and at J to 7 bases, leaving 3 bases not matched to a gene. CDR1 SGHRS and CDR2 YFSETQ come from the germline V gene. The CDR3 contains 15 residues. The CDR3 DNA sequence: TGCGCCAGCAGCTTGGGACAGGGGCAAAATTCACCCCTCCACTTT. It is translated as CASSLGQGQNSPLHF. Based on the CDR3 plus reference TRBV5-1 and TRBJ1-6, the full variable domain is KAGVTQTPRYLIKTRGQQVTLSCSPISGHRSVSWYQQTPGQGLQFLFEYFSETQRNKGNFPGRFSGRQFSNSRSEMNVSTLELGDSALYLCASSLGQGQNSPLHFGNGTRLTVT.

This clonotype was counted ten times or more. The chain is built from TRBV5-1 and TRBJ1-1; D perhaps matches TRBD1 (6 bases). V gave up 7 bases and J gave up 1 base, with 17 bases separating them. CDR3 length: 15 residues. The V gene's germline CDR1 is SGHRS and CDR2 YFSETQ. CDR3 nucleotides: TGCGCCAGCGGCGAAAGGGAGGGGGGGAACACTGAAGCTTTCTTT. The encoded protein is CASGEREGGNTEAFF.

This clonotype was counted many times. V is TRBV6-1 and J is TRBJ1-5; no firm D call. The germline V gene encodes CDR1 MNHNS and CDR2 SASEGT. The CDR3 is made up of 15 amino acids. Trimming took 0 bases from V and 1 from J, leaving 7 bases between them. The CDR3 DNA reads TGTGCCAGCAGTGAAGCGGCAAGGAGCAATCAGCCCCAGCATTTT. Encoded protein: CASSEAARSNQPQHF.

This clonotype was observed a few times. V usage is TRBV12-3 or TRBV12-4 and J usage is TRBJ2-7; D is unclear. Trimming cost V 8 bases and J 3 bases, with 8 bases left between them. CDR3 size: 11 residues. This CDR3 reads CASPPLYEQYF. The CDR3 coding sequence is TGTGCCAGCCCCCCTCTCTACGAGCAGTACTTC.

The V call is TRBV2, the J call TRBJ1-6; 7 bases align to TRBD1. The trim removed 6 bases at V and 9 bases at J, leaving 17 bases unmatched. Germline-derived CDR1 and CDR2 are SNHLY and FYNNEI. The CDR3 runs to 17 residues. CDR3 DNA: TGTGCCAGCAGCTCAAATGGGCGAGGGACAGCAAGTTCACCCCTCCACTTT. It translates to CASSSNGRGTASSPLHF.

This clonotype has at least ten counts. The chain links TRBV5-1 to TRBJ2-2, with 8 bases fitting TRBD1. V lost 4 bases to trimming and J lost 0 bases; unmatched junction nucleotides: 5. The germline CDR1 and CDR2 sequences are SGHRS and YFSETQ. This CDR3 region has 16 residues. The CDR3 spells CASSARGLANTGELFF. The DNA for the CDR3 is TGCGCCAGCAGCGCCAGGGGGCTAGCGAACACCGGGGAGCTGTTTTTT.

The CDR3 reads CASSPRLAASYNEQFF. CDR3 nucleotide sequence: TGTGCCAGCTCACCGCGACTAGCGGCATCCTACAATGAGCAGTTCTTC. The V and J genes are TRBV18 and TRBJ2-1; 9 nucleotides match TRBD2. The CDR3 spans 16 residues. The junction had 4 bases not matched to a gene; V was cut back by 3 bases and J by 1 base. Germline loops: CDR1 KGHSH, CDR2 LQKENI. The variable domain in full, completed from reference TRBV18 and TRBJ2-1, reads NAGVMQNPRHLVRRRGQEARLRCSPMKGHSHVYWYRQLPEEGLKFMVYLQKENIIDESGMPKERFSAEFPKEGPSILRIQQVVRGDSAAYFCASSPRLAASYNEQFFGPGTRLTVL.

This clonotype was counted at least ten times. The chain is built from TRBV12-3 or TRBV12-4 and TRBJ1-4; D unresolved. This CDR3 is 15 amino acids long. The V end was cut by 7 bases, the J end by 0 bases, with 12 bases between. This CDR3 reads CASTTIIATNEKLFF. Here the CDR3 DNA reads TGTGCCAGCACCACTATCATCGCAACTAATGAAAAACTGTTTTTT.